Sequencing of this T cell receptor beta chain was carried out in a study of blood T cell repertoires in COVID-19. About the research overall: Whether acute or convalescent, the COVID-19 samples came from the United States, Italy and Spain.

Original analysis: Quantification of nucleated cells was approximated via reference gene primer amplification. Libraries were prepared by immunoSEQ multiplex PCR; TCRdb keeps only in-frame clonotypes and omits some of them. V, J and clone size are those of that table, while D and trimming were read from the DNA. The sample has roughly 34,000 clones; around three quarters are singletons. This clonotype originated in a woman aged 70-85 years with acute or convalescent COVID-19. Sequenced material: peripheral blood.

CDR3 DNA: TGTGCCAGCAGCCTCAGAGGACAGGGGAGGGCTAATGAAAAACTGTTTTTT. Translating it yields CASSLRGQGRANEKLFF. The chain uses TRBV7-8 and TRBJ1-4, with 9 bases that match TRBD1. CDR1 is SGHVS, CDR2 FQNEAQ, per germline. The CDR3 has 17 amino acids. Unmatched junction bases numbered 10, after V lost 5 bases and J lost 3 bases.